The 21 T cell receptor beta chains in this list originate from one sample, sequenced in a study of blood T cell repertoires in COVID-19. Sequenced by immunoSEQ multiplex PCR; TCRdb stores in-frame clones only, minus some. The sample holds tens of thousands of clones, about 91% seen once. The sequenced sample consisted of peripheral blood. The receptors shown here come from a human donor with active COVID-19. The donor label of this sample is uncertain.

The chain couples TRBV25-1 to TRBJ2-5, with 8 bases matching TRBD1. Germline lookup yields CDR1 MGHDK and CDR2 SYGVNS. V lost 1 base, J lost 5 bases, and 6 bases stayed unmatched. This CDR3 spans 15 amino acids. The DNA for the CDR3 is TGTGCCAGCAGTGAATCCATGACAGGGGACGAGACCCAGTACTTC. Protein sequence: CASSESMTGDETQYF.

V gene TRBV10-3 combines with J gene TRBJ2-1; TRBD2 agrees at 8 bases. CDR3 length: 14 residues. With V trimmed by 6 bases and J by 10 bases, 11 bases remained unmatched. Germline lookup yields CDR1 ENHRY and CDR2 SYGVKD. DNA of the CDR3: TGTGCCATCAGGGCACGGGAGGGGGGCCACGAGCAGTTCTTC. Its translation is CAIRAREGGHEQFF.

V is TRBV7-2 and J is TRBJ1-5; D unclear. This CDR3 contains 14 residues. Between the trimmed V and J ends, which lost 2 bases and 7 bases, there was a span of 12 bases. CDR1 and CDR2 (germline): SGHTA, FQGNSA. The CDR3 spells CASSLQVAGQPQHF. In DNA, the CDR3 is TGTGCCAGCAGCTTACAGGTGGCTGGCCAGCCCCAGCATTTT.

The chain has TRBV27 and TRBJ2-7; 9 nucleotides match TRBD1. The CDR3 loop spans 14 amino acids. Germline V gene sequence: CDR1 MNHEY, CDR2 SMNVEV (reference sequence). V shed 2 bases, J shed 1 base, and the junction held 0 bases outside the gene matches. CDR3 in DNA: TGTGCCAGCAGTTTAGGGACAGGGTCCTACGAGCAGTACTTC. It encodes CASSLGTGSYEQYF.

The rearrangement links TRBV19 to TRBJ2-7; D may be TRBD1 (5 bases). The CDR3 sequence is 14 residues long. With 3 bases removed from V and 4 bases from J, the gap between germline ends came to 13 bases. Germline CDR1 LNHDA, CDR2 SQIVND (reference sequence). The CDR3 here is CASSIPGRVYEQYF. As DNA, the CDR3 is TGTGCCAGTAGTATCCCCGGCAGGGTGTACGAGCAGTACTTC.

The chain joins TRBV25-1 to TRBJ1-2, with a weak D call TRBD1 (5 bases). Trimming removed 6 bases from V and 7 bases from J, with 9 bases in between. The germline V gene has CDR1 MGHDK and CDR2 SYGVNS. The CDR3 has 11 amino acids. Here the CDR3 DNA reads TGTGCCAGCAGCCCAGGGTTTGGCTACACCTTC. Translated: CASSPGFGYTF.

The CDR3: CASMPRRGPNYGYTF. In DNA form, the CDR3 reads TGTGCCAGCATGCCGCGGAGGGGACCTAACTATGGCTACACCTTC. This rearrangement joins TRBV6-5 to TRBJ1-2, with a tentative D call TRBD1 (5 bases). Germline lookup yields CDR1 MNHEY and CDR2 SVGAGI. The CDR3 contains 15 residues. V lost 7 bases and J lost 0, with 15 bases in between.

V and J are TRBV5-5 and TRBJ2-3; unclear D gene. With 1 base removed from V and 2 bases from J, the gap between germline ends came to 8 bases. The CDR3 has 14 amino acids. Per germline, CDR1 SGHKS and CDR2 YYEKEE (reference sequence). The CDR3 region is CASSLMGVTDTQYF. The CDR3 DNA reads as TGTGCCAGCAGCTTGATGGGCGTCACAGATACGCAGTATTTT.

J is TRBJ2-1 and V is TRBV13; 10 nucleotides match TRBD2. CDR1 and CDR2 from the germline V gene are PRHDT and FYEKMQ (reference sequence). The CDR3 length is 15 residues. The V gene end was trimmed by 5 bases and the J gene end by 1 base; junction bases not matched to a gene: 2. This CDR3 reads CASSTLAGSYNEQFF. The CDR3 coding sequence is TGTGCCAGCAGCACACTAGCGGGGTCCTACAATGAGCAGTTCTTC.

The CDR3 bases are TGTGCCAGCAGCCCAGGGTCTAGCGGGAGAGTCCATGAGCAGTTCTTC. This gives the protein CASSPGSSGRVHEQFF. The chain uses TRBV11-3 and TRBJ2-1; 10 bases are shared with TRBD2. V trimming: 5 bases; J trimming: 8 bases; junction bases outside the gene matches: 12. The CDR3 sequence is 16 residues long. The germline V gene encodes CDR1 SGHNT and CDR2 YENEEA.

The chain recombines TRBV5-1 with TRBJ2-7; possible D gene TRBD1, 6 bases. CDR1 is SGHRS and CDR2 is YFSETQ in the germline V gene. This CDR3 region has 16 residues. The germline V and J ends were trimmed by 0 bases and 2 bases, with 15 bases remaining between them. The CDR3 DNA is TGCGCCAGCAGCTTGGCCATGGGGGCCGACCCCTACGAGCAGTACTTC. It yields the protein CASSLAMGADPYEQYF.

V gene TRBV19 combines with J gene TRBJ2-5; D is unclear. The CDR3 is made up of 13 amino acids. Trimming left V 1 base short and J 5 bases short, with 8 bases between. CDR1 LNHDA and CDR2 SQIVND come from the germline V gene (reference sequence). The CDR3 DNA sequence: TGTGCCAGTAGTATAGGGGCTGGGGAGACCCAGTACTTC. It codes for CASSIGAGETQYF.

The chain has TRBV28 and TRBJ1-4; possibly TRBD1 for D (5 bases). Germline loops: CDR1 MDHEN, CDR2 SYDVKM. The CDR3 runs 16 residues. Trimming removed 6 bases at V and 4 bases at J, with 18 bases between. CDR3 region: CASSSSGHELNEKLFF. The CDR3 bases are TGTGCCAGCAGCTCCTCAGGACACGAACTTAATGAAAAACTGTTTTTT.

The CDR3 bases are TGTGCCAGCAGTACCAAGCGGGAGAGGGTCGGGGAGCTGTTTTTT. It encodes CASSTKRERVGELFF. The rearrangement joins TRBV6-4 to TRBJ2-2, with 8 bases identical to TRBD2. The CDR3 loop spans 15 amino acids. Germline values: CDR1 MRHNA, CDR2 SNTAGT. The V and J ends lost 5 bases and 7 bases, in that order; junction bases with no gene match: 9.

CDR3 loop: CASRITGTRTYEQYF. CDR3 sequence (DNA): TGTGCCAGCAGAATTACCGGGACTCGGACCTACGAGCAGTACTTC. The rearrangement links TRBV7-8 to TRBJ2-7, with D perhaps TRBD2 (6 bases). Germline V CDR1 and CDR2: SGHVS, FQNEAQ. The CDR3 runs 15 residues. Trimming took 6 bases from V and 2 from J, leaving 17 bases between them.

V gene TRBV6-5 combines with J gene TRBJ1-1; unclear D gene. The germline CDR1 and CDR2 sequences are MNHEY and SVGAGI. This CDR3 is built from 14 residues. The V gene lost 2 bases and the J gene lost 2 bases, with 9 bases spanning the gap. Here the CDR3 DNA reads TGTGCCAGCAGTTACACTACGGGTAACACTGAAGCTTTCTTT. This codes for CASSYTTGNTEAFF.

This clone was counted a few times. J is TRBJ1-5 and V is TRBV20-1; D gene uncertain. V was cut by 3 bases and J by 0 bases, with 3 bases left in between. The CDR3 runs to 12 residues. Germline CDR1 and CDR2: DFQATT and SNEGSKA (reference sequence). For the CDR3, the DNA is TGCAGTGCTAGTTATAGCAATCAGCCCCAGCATTTT. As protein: CSASYSNQPQHF.

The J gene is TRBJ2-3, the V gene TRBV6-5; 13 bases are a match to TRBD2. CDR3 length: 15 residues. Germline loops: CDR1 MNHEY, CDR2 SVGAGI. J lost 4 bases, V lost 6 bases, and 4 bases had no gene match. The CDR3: CASRGLAGRSDTQYF. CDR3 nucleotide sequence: TGTGCCAGCAGGGGACTAGCGGGAAGGTCAGATACGCAGTATTTT.

This CDR3 is CASSYSLSNQPQHF. DNA for the CDR3: TGTGCCAGCAGTTACTCACTGAGCAATCAGCCCCAGCATTTT. The rearrangement joins TRBV6-2 or TRBV6-3 to TRBJ1-5, with D unresolved. Germline CDR1 reads MNHEY; CDR2 reads SVGEGT. The ends were cut back, 0 bases at V and 1 base at J, with 4 bases in the middle. CDR3 length: 14 amino acids.

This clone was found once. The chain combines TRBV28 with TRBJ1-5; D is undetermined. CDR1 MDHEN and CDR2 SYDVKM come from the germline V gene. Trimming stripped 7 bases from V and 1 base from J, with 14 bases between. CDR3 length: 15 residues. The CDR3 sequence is CASIGTTGSNQPQHF. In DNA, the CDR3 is TGTGCCAGCATCGGAACTACTGGGAGCAATCAGCCCCAGCATTTT. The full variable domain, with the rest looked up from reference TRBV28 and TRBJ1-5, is DVKVTQSSRYLVKRTGEKVFLECVQDMDHENMFWYRQDPGLGLRLIYFSYDVKMKEKGDIPEGYSVSREKKERFSLILESASTNQTSMYLCASIGTTGSNQPQHFGDGTRLSIL.

CDR3 in DNA: TGTGCCAGCAGTGAAGCGGGGGTGGCCGGGGAGCTGTTTTTT. Translated, it gives CASSEAGVAGELFF. The chain combines TRBV9 with TRBJ2-2; 8 nucleotides agree with TRBD2. V lost 5 bases to trimming and J lost 6 bases; unmatched junction nucleotides: 6. The CDR3 length is 14 residues. Germline values: CDR1 SGDLS, CDR2 YYNGEE.